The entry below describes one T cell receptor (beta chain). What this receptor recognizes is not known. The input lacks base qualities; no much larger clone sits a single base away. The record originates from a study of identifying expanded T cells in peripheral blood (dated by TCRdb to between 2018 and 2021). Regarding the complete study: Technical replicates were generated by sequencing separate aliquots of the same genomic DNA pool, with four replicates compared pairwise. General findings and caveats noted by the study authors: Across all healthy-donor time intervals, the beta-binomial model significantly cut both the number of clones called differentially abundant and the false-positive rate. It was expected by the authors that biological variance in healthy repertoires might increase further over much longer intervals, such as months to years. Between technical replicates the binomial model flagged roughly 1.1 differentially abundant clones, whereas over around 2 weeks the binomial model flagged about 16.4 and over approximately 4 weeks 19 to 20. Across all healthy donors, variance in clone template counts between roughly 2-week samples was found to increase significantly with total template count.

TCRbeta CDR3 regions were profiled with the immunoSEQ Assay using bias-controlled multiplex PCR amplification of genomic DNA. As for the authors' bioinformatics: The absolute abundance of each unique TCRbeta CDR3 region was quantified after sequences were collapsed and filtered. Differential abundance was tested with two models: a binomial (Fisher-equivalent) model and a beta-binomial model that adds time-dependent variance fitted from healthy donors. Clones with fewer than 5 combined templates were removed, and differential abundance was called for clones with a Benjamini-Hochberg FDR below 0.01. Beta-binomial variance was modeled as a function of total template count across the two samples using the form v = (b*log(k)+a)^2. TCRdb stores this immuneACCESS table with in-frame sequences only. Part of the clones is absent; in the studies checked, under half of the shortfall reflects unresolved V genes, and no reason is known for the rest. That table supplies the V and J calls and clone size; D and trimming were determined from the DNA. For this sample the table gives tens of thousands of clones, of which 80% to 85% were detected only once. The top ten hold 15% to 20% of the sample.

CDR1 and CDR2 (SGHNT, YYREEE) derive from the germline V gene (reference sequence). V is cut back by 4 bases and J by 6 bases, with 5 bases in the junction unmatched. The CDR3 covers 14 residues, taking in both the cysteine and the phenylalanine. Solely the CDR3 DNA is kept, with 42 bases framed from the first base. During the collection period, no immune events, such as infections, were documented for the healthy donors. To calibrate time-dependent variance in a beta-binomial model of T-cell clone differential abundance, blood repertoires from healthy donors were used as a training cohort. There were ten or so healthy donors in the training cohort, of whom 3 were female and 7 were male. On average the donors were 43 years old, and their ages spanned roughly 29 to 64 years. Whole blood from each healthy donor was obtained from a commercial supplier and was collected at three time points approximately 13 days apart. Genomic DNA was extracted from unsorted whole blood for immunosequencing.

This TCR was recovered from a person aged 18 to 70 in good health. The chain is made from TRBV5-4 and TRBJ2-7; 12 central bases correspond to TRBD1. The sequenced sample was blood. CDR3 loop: CASSPGTGGLEQYF. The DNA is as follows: TGTGCCAGCAGCCCCGGGACAGGGGGCCTCGAGCAGTACTTC.